The entry below gives a single TCR beta chain sequence along with its context. Here immunoSEQ multiplex PCR was the method, and the copy in TCRdb shows in-frame clones only, minus some. The sample shows about 100,000 clones, 80% to 90% of them seen only once. CDR1 is MNHEY, CDR2 SMNVEV, per germline (reference sequence). The V gene end was trimmed by 0 bases and the J gene end by 5 bases; junction bases not matched to a gene: 5. There are 16 residues in the CDR3. The sample is drawn from a study of blood T cell repertoires in COVID-19. Material for sequencing was peripheral blood. V is TRBV27 and J is TRBJ2-1, with TRBD2 matching over 9 bases. The source of this sequence is a human donor in a cohort sampled during active COVID-19. The CDR3 nucleotides read TGTGCCAGCAGTTTATCTCCAGCGGGAGGAAACAATGAGCAGTTCTTC. It yields the protein CASSLSPAGGNNEQFF.